The 29 T cell receptor beta chains below come from one sample, sequenced in a study of blood T cell repertoires in COVID-19 (dated by TCRdb to the early 2020s). Preparation of the library involved the immunoSEQ multiplex PCR assay. This immuneACCESS table, as held by TCRdb, lists in-frame sequences with V and J called but not all clones. Of the missing ones, under half trace to an unresolved V gene in checked studies; the others have no known cause. For this sample there are about 140,000 clones; more than 60% appear just once. The ten largest make up about 9.4% of the sample. Sequencing input: peripheral blood. The receptors originated from a woman aged 50 to 60 with active or convalescent COVID-19.

This chain connects TRBV19 to TRBJ1-2; maybe TRBD1 (6 bases). The CDR3 has 13 residues. V lost 7 bases and J lost 2, with 11 bases in between. CDR1 is LNHDA and CDR2 is SQIVND in the germline V gene (reference sequence). In DNA, the CDR3 is TGTGCCAGTACCCCAGGACAGAACTATGGCTACACCTTC. Encoded protein: CASTPGQNYGYTF.

The V gene is TRBV30, the J gene TRBJ2-1; 12 bases fit TRBD2. The germline V gene has CDR1 GTSNPN and CDR2 SVGIG (reference sequence). V lost 4 bases, J lost 7 bases, and 5 bases stayed unmatched. The CDR3 totals 14 residues. In DNA form, the CDR3 reads TGTGCCTGGACTAGCGGGGGGGCGCGAAATGAGCAGTTCTTC. Encoded protein: CAWTSGGARNEQFF.

The V call is TRBV14, the J call TRBJ2-3; 7 nucleotides match TRBD1. This CDR3 has 17 residues. CDR1 and CDR2 (germline): SGHDN, FVKESK. V trimming: 8 bases; J trimming: 7 bases; junction bases outside the gene matches: 21. Written as DNA, the CDR3 is TGTGCCAGCCGACCGACAGGGCGCACCGAGGACATAAATACGCAGTATTTT. It translates to CASRPTGRTEDINTQYF.

The CDR3 sequence is CASSLGGTNYGYTF. The CDR3 coding sequence is TGTGCCAGCAGCTTAGGAGGCACTAACTATGGCTACACCTTC. The chain uses TRBV7-2 and TRBJ1-2; D is uncertain. Trimming took off 1 base at V and 0 bases at J, with 6 bases between the two ends. The CDR3 contains 14 residues. Germline V gene data show CDR1 as SGHTA and CDR2 as FQGNSA.

This clone appeared once. V and J are TRBV18 and TRBJ1-5, with 7 bases identical to TRBD1. Germline CDR1 reads KGHSH; CDR2 reads LQKENI. This CDR3 is 16 amino acids long. Trimming removed 3 bases from V and 3 bases from J; junction bases left unmatched: 8. CDR3 sequence (DNA): TGTGCCAGCTCACCTGGACAGGTCGAAAACAATCAGCCCCAGCATTTT. Amino acids: CASSPGQVENNQPQHF.

This CDR3 is CASRPTGILQETQYF. The CDR3 DNA reads TGTGCCAGCAGACCAACAGGGATACTACAAGAGACCCAGTACTTC. The chain joins TRBV7-6 to TRBJ2-5; possible D gene TRBD1, 6 bases. Germline V gene lookup returns CDR1 SGHVS and CDR2 FNYEAQ. V was clipped by 6 bases and J by 2 bases, with 16 bases between them. The CDR3 totals 15 residues. Full variable domain (rest looked up from reference TRBV7-6 and TRBJ2-5): GAGVSQSPRYKVTKRGQDVALRCDPISGHVSLYWYRQALGQGPEFLTYFNYEAQQDKSGLPNDRFSAERPEGSISTLTIQRTEQRDSAMYRCASRPTGILQETQYFGPGTRLLVL.

The J gene is TRBJ2-3, the V gene TRBV13, with a tentative D call TRBD2 (6 bases). V was cut by 5 bases and J by 0 bases, with 9 bases left in between. The V gene's germline CDR1 is PRHDT and CDR2 FYEKMQ (reference sequence). CDR3 size: 14 residues. The CDR3 loop reads CASSTSGSTDTQYF. As DNA, the CDR3 is TGTGCCAGCAGCACCAGCGGGAGCACAGATACGCAGTATTTT. The full variable domain, its missing parts supplied by reference TRBV13 and TRBJ2-3, is AAGVIQSPRHLIKEKRETATLKCYPIPRHDTVYWYQQGPGQDPQFLISFYEKMQSDKGSIPDRFSAQQFSDYHSELNMSSLELGDSALYFCASSTSGSTDTQYFGPGTRLTVL.

The chain links TRBV6-5 to TRBJ1-5; TRBD1 might be the D (6 bases). Germline V lookup: CDR1 MNHEY, CDR2 SVGAGI. Trimming took 6 bases from V and 3 from J, leaving 9 bases between them. There are 13 residues in the CDR3. The CDR3 loop reads CASRRDTNQPQHF. The DNA of the CDR3 is TGTGCCAGCAGACGGGACACCAATCAGCCCCAGCATTTT.

The genes are TRBV24-1 and TRBJ2-5; D call uncertain. CDR1 and CDR2 from the germline V gene are KGHDR and SFDVKD. There are 12 residues in the CDR3. V lost 3 bases to trimming and J lost 8 bases, with 9 bases between them. This CDR3 is CATSDEWATQYF. CDR3 coding DNA: TGTGCCACCAGTGATGAGTGGGCCACCCAGTACTTC.

V and J are TRBV10-3 and TRBJ1-2; D ambiguous. The V gene lost 2 bases and the J gene lost 4 bases, with 11 bases spanning the gap. Germline V gene sequence: CDR1 ENHRY, CDR2 SYGVKD. The CDR3 is made up of 14 amino acids. CDR3 protein: CAISEAALGYGYTF. In DNA, the CDR3 is TGTGCCATCAGTGAGGCGGCTTTGGGCTATGGCTACACCTTC.

This clone came up a few times. The rearrangement links TRBV7-2 to TRBJ2-5; 10 bases are shared with TRBD1. The CDR3 runs 15 residues. Looked up from germline, CDR1 is SGHTA and CDR2 is FQGNSA. Trimming cost V 6 bases and J 2 bases; bases outside gene matches: 6. The DNA for the CDR3 is TGTGCCAGCAGACTGGACAGGGGGTATCAAGAGACCCAGTACTTC. Translating gives CASRLDRGYQETQYF.

The chain joins TRBV19 to TRBJ2-1, with a tentative D call TRBD2 (7 bases). The germline V gene has CDR1 LNHDA and CDR2 SQIVND (reference sequence). V was cut by 9 bases and J by 9 bases, with 21 bases left in between. This CDR3 has 14 amino acids. CDR3 bases: TGTGCCAGCGCGGTGGGGGGGGCGATCAGTGAGCAGTTCTTC. Translation gives CASAVGGAISEQFF.

The rearrangement joins TRBV28 to TRBJ2-1, with 11 bases identical to TRBD2. CDR1 and CDR2 (germline): MDHEN, SYDVKM. The V segment lost 6 bases and the J segment 9 bases; nucleotides outside the gene matches: 10. The CDR3 loop spans 15 amino acids. The CDR3 spells CASRSPLAGVSEQFF. DNA of the CDR3: TGTGCCAGCAGGTCACCACTAGCGGGAGTATCTGAGCAGTTCTTC.

The CDR3 region is CASSYSSAGAQTQYF. The DNA of the CDR3 is TGTGCCAGCAGTTACTCGAGTGCAGGGGCACAGACCCAGTACTTC. V gene TRBV6-5 combines with J gene TRBJ2-5; tentatively, D is TRBD1 (6 bases). V was shortened by 0 bases and J by 6 bases, with 14 bases between the two germline ends. The CDR3 runs to 15 residues. Germline assignment: CDR1 MNHEY and CDR2 SVGAGI.

This CDR3 reads CASSLAGGNEQFF. The DNA for the CDR3 is TGTGCCAGCAGCTTAGCGGGGGGCAATGAGCAGTTCTTC. The rearrangement links TRBV7-2 to TRBJ2-1; D is possibly TRBD2 (6 bases). Germline CDR1 SGHTA, CDR2 FQGNSA. V was shortened by 0 bases and J by 6 bases, with 6 bases between the two germline ends. The CDR3 totals 13 residues. Full variable domain (rest looked up from reference TRBV7-2 and TRBJ2-1): GAGVSQSPSNKVTEKGKDVELRCDPISGHTALYWYRQSLGQGLEFLIYFQGNSAPDKSGLPSDRFSAERTGGSVSTLTIQRTQQEDSAVYLCASSLAGGNEQFFGPGTRLTVL.

This rearrangement joins TRBV7-3 to TRBJ2-3; 9 nucleotides agree with TRBD2. The J segment lost 3 bases and the V segment lost 0 bases, leaving 7 bases of the junction unmatched. The CDR3 spans 17 residues. Germline-derived CDR1 and CDR2 are SGHTA and FQGTGA. The DNA for the CDR3 is TGTGCCAGCAGCTTAACGCGGGCGGGAGGGCGAACAGATACGCAGTATTTT. Translating gives CASSLTRAGGRTDTQYF.

V usage is TRBV27 and J usage is TRBJ2-7; 7 bases map to TRBD1. The V segment lost 6 bases and the J segment 1 base; nucleotides outside the gene matches: 12. The CDR3 covers 16 residues. Germline V gives CDR1 MNHEY, CDR2 SMNVEV (reference sequence). The CDR3 coding sequence is TGTGCCAGCAGCCCCCAGTTCACGGGACAGTCCTACGAGCAGTACTTC. The encoded protein is CASSPQFTGQSYEQYF.

The chain has TRBV23-1 and TRBJ1-3; D is unresolved. TRBV23-1 is sorted into the ORF group, with uncertain function. The CDR3 is 17 residues long. The V gene lost 3 bases and the J gene lost 0 bases, with 15 bases spanning the gap. The CDR3 here is CASSHSNRVSSGNTIYF. The CDR3, as DNA: TGCGCCAGCAGTCATTCCAACCGGGTCTCCTCTGGAAACACCATATATTTT.

The V call is TRBV10-3, the J call TRBJ2-7; 9 bases are a match to TRBD1. The germline V gene encodes CDR1 ENHRY and CDR2 SYGVKD. The V gene end was trimmed by 8 bases and the J gene end by 4 bases; junction bases not matched to a gene: 9. CDR3 length: 14 amino acids. The CDR3 nucleotides read TGTGCCATCGGATCGACAGGGGGGAAATACGAGCAGTACTTC. This encodes CAIGSTGGKYEQYF.

The chain carries TRBV5-1 and TRBJ2-7; 10 nucleotides align to TRBD1. This CDR3 is 15 amino acids long. Germline V gives CDR1 SGHRS, CDR2 YFSETQ. With V trimmed by 4 bases and J by 6 bases, 10 bases remained unmatched. The CDR3 is CASSKGTGARPEQYF. In DNA form, the CDR3 reads TGCGCCAGCAGCAAGGGGACAGGGGCCCGCCCCGAGCAGTACTTC.

The chain has TRBV29-1 and TRBJ1-3, with D uncertain. Germline V gives CDR1 SQVTM, CDR2 ANQGSEA. The V end was cut by 7 bases, the J end by 4 bases, with 14 bases between. The CDR3 covers 13 residues. The CDR3 DNA follows: TGCAGCGCATCGACTCCGGAGGGAAACACCATATATTTT. Amino acids: CSASTPEGNTIYF. The full variable domain, its missing parts supplied by reference TRBV29-1 and TRBJ1-3, is SAVISQKPSRDICQRGTSLTIQCQVDSQVTMMFWYRQQPGQSLTLIATANQGSEATYESGFVIDKFPISRPNLTFSTLTVSNMSPEDSSIYLCSASTPEGNTIYFGEGSWLTVV.

The J gene is TRBJ2-7, the V gene TRBV11-2; weak D call: TRBD2 (5 bases). Germline-derived CDR1 and CDR2 are SGHAT and FQNNGV. The CDR3 length is 13 residues. Trimming removed 6 bases from V and 0 bases from J, with 9 bases in between. The CDR3 DNA follows: TGTGCCAGCAGGCGGGTTTCCTCCTACGAGCAGTACTTC. Translation gives CASRRVSSYEQYF. The whole variable domain, remainder taken from reference TRBV11-2 and TRBJ2-7, is EAGVAQSPRYKIIEKRQSVAFWCNPISGHATLYWYQQILGQGPKLLIQFQNNGVVDDSQLPKDRFSAERLKGVDSTLKIQPAKLEDSAVYLCASRRVSSYEQYFGPGTRLTVT.

This chain links TRBV30 with TRBJ2-7; 7 bases agree with TRBD1. Trimming removed 4 bases from V and 6 bases from J; junction bases left unmatched: 9. The CDR3 extends over 13 amino acids. Germline CDR1 and CDR2: GTSNPN and SVGIG (reference sequence). The chain's CDR3 is CAWKTGEGREQYF. The DNA of the CDR3 is TGTGCCTGGAAAACAGGGGAAGGTCGCGAGCAGTACTTC.

A few counts support this clone. Distinct nucleotide sequences in the sample also encode this CDR3. The chain uses TRBV3-1 (or the pseudogene TRBV3-2) and TRBJ1-5, with 8 positions matching TRBD1. The CDR3 runs to 13 residues. CDR1 and CDR2 from the germline V gene are LGHDT and YNNKEL (reference sequence). V dropped 6 bases and J dropped 5; count of bases not matched to a gene: 3. Here the CDR3 reads CASSLQGDQPQHF. CDR3 coding DNA: TGTGCCAGCAGTCTACAGGGGGATCAGCCCCAGCATTTT.

The chain couples TRBV7-2 to TRBJ1-5; D unresolved. V lost 4 bases to trimming and J lost 0 bases, with 10 bases between them. The CDR3 sequence is 15 residues long. Germline CDR1 reads SGHTA; CDR2 reads FQGNSA. Here the CDR3 reads CASSSGIYSNQPQHF. CDR3 nucleotides: TGTGCCAGCAGCTCCGGGATTTATAGCAATCAGCCCCAGCATTTT.

This rearrangement joins TRBV5-1 to TRBJ1-2; TRBD1 agrees at 7 bases. This CDR3 comprises 14 residues. The junction had 9 bases not matched to a gene; V was cut back by 4 bases and J by 6 bases. The V gene's germline CDR1 is SGHRS and CDR2 YFSETQ. CDR3 loop: CASSPGQLSDGYTF. CDR3 sequence (DNA): TGCGCCAGCAGCCCGGGACAGTTGAGTGATGGCTACACCTTC.

CDR3 in amino acids: CASSLGDQYEQYF. The CDR3 DNA sequence: TGTGCCAGCAGTTTAGGAGATCAATACGAGCAGTACTTC. The chain has TRBV12-3 or TRBV12-4 and TRBJ2-7; no clear D gene. The CDR3 extends over 13 amino acids. V was pared by 1 base and J by 4 bases, with 8 bases between.

V gene TRBV3-1 (or the pseudogene TRBV3-2) combines with J gene TRBJ1-4; a weak D match, TRBD1 (5 bases). The germline V gene encodes CDR1 LGHDT and CDR2 YNNKEL (reference sequence). With 7 bases removed from V and 3 bases from J, the gap between germline ends came to 12 bases. This CDR3 has 14 residues. DNA for the CDR3: TGTGCCAGCACCCATCGGGGGGCTAATGAAAAACTGTTTTTT. It yields the protein CASTHRGANEKLFF.

The gene calls are TRBV29-1 and TRBJ1-2, with D possibly matching TRBD1 (5 bases). Trimming shortened V by 3 bases and J by 5 bases, and 16 bases separated the two germline ends. The CDR3 runs to 14 residues. Germline V CDR1 and CDR2: SQVTM, ANQGSEA. The CDR3 DNA sequence: TGCAGCGTTGATCCTGTGGACAAGAGTTATGGCTACACCTTC. Translating gives CSVDPVDKSYGYTF.